Listed below are T cell receptor beta chains from one sample, sequenced in a study of preoperative IRX-2 immunotherapy in early breast cancer. TCRdb's copy holds only in-frame clones and misses some; the assay was immunoSEQ multiplex PCR. The repertoire consists of tens of thousands of clones, with nearly 90% occurring once and the leading ten covering roughly 10%. This specimen was acquired from a patient treated with IRX-2 immunotherapy. These receptors were taken from a human donor with breast cancer. The CDR3 runs from the conserved cysteine through the conserved F or W. The D gene is left open where the match is weak. Clone size appears in some rows only: once, few, many, or a class for an expanded clone.

cdr3_nt	cdr3_aa	d_call	v_call	j_call	clone_size
TGTGCCAGCAGTTACGGTGCGGAAACAGATACGCAGTATTTT	CASSYGAETDTQYF	NA	TRBV6-5	TRBJ2-3	NA
TGCGCCAGCAGCTATTCCACCGGACAGCACTACGAGCAGTACTTC	CASSYSTGQHYEQYF	NA	TRBV4-3	TRBJ2-7	NA
TGTGCCAGCAGCGGTAAGGCACCGGGACAGGGGGCCGGTGGCTACACCTTC	CASSGKAPGQGAGGYTF	TRBD1	TRBV7-9	TRBJ1-2	NA
TGTGCCAGCAGCTTAGGGGAAATTACCTATGTCTATGGCTACACCTTC	CASSLGEITYVYGYTF	NA	TRBV7-9	TRBJ1-2	NA
TGTACCAGCAGCTTGATTGGACGGAGTTACGAGCAGTACTTC	CTSSLIGRSYEQYF	NA	TRBV5-6	TRBJ2-7	NA
TGTGCCATCAGTGAGCCCACTCAGGGTTTCCATGGCTACACCTTC	CAISEPTQGFHGYTF	NA	TRBV10-3	TRBJ1-2	once
TGTGCCAGAAGCGATAAGAGCAGGGGGTCGGACTATGGCTACACCTTC	CARSDKSRGSDYGYTF	TRBD1	TRBV5-3	TRBJ1-2	NA
TGTGCCAGCAGTGAGGGACTAGCTGTCGATACGCAGTATTTT	CASSEGLAVDTQYF	TRBD2	TRBV6-1	TRBJ2-3	NA
TGTGCTAGTGGGGAGACCTACGAGCAGTACTTC	CASGETYEQYF	NA	TRBV12-5	TRBJ2-7	NA
TGTGCCAGCAGTTTACCACAGGGGAAGAACGAGCAGTACTTC	CASSLPQGKNEQYF	TRBD1	TRBV28	TRBJ2-7	NA